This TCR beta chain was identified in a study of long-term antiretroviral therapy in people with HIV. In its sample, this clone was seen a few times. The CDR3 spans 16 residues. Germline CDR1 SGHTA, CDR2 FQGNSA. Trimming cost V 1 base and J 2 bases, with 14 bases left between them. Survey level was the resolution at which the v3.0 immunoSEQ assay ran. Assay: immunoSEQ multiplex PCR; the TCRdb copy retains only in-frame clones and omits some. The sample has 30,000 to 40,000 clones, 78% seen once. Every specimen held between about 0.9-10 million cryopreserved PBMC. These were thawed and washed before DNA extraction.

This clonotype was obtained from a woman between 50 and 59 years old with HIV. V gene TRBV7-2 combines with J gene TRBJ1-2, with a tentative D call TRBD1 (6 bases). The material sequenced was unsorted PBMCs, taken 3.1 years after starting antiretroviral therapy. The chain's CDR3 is CASSLGLGAGNYGYTF. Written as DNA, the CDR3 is TGTGCCAGCAGCTTAGGTCTGGGGGCCGGGAACTATGGCTACACCTTC.